These 32 T cell receptor beta chains were all obtained from the same sample, sequenced in a study of T cells in Graves' hyperthyroidism and ophthalmopathy (dated by TCRdb to between 2018 and 2021). Libraries were made using multiplex PCR. Sequencing took place on an Illumina HiSeq 2000. Amplification of TCR beta CDR3 regions was carried out from RNA transcripts. The TCR CDR3 was subjected to a first round of RT-PCR using the HTBI primer set and the Qiagen OneStep RT-PCR kit. TCRdb redid the processing of the public reads, applying fastp at Q25 and MiXCR, and retained in-frame beta chains. Here each entry gathers all rows of one CDR3 protein and keeps the most common genes and DNA. Recorded for this sample are a few hundred thousand distinct CDR3 sequences; approximately 44% of them occurred a single time. The top ten clones comprise more than 7% of the sample. Sequencing was carried out using peripheral blood or thyroid tissue (not recorded which). These receptors came from a young woman with Graves' hyperthyroidism.

In this sample, this clonotype turned up a few times. The chain links TRBV4-2 to TRBJ1-4; 11 nucleotides match TRBD1. The CDR3 covers 16 residues. Germline V gives CDR1 LGHNA, CDR2 YNFKEQ. With V trimmed by 5 bases and J by 7 bases, 9 bases remained unmatched. CDR3: CASSGTDRGRLEKLFF. The DNA of the CDR3 is TGTGCCAGCAGCGGCACGGACAGGGGGCGCCTTGAAAAACTGTTTTTT.

This clonotype was detected ten times or more. This rearrangement joins TRBV9 to TRBJ1-2; D perhaps matches TRBD1 (5 bases). The CDR3 is 13 residues long. Trimming removed 4 bases at V and 6 bases at J, with 13 bases between. Looked up from germline, CDR1 is SGDLS and CDR2 is YYNGEE. CDR3 sequence reads: CASSPGVRDGYTF. The DNA for the CDR3 is TGTGCCAGCAGCCCGGGGGTTCGGGATGGCTACACCTTC.

The CDR3 region has the DNA TGTGCCAGCAGTTCCCCCGGGACTAGCGGGATGGAGCAGTACTTC. This codes for CASSSPGTSGMEQYF. The chain couples TRBV6-6 to TRBJ2-7; 13 bases fit TRBD2. Germline CDR1 is MNHNY and CDR2 is SVGAGI (reference sequence). Trimming at V came to 4 bases and at J to 7 bases, leaving 7 bases not matched to a gene. This CDR3 has 15 residues.

This clonotype was picked up many times. V gene TRBV5-5 combines with J gene TRBJ2-5; tentative D call: TRBD2 (5 bases). The V and J ends lost 4 bases and 1 base respectively, with 17 bases between them. Germline V gene data show CDR1 as SGHKS and CDR2 as YYEKEE (reference sequence). The CDR3 has 16 residues. The chain's CDR3 is CASSPGYSKVQETQYF. CDR3 nucleotide sequence: TGTGCCAGCAGCCCGGGATACTCAAAGGTCCAAGAGACCCAGTACTTC.

In its sample, this clonotype was seen many times. The chain recombines TRBV19 with TRBJ1-2, with 9 bases aligning to TRBD1. This CDR3 region has 14 residues. Per the germline V gene, CDR1 is LNHDA and CDR2 is SQIVND (reference sequence). Trimming at V came to 4 bases and at J to 8 bases, leaving 8 bases not matched to a gene. The CDR3: CASSTLQGARGYTF. The CDR3 bases are TGTGCCAGTAGTACCTTACAGGGGGCAAGGGGCTACACCTTC. The full variable domain, completed using reference TRBV19 and TRBJ1-2, is DGGITQSPKYLFRKEGQNVTLSCEQNLNHDAMYWYRQDPGQGLRLIYYSQIVNDFQKGDIAEGYSVSREKKESFPLTVTSAQKNPTAFYLCASSTLQGARGYTFGSGTRLTVV.

This clonotype was seen once. The rearrangement links TRBV29-1 to TRBJ2-7; 8 bases align to TRBD2. Germline-derived CDR1 and CDR2 are SQVTM and ANQGSEA. This CDR3 comprises 13 residues. V lost 8 bases, J lost 4 bases, and 10 bases stayed unmatched. The CDR3 sequence is CSQGSGSSYEQYF. Written as DNA, the CDR3 is TGCAGCCAAGGAAGCGGGAGTTCGTACGAGCAGTACTTC.

This clonotype was counted at least ten times. The V call is TRBV29-1, the J call TRBJ1-1, with D unclear. The V end lost 0 bases, the J end lost 3 bases, and 5 bases lay between the germline ends. CDR1 is SQVTM and CDR2 is ANQGSEA in the germline V gene. This CDR3 region has 12 residues. The CDR3 region is CSVEEGYTEAFF. In DNA form, the CDR3 reads TGCAGCGTTGAAGAAGGATACACTGAAGCTTTCTTT.

The chain joins TRBV5-6 to TRBJ2-7; TRBD2 agrees at 9 bases. CDR3 size: 16 residues. Germline values: CDR1 SGHDT, CDR2 YYEEEE. V trimming: 2 bases; J trimming: 3 bases; junction bases outside the gene matches: 9. CDR3 region: CASSFGLAGTFYEQYF. CDR3 nucleotides: TGTGCCAGCAGCTTTGGTCTAGCGGGAACTTTCTACGAGCAGTACTTC. Using reference TRBV5-6 and TRBJ2-7 for the parts outside the CDR3, the full variable domain is DAGVTQSPTHLIKTRGQQVTLRCSPKSGHDTVSWYQQALGQGPQFIFQYYEEEERQRGNFPDRFSGHQFPNYSSELNVNALLLGDSALYLCASSFGLAGTFYEQYFGPGTRLTVT.

This clonotype was found many times. This chain uses TRBV12-3 or TRBV12-4 with TRBJ2-7, with TRBD2 identical over 8 bases. The CDR3 has 14 residues. The V segment lost 3 bases and the J segment 6 bases; nucleotides outside the gene matches: 7. CDR3: CASSLGRRGGEQYF. CDR3 DNA: TGTGCCAGCAGTTTGGGTCGTCGGGGGGGCGAGCAGTACTTC.

This clonotype was detected a few times. The rearrangement links TRBV24-1 to TRBJ2-3; 10 bases line up with TRBD2. With 6 bases clipped from V and 0 bases from J, the junction kept 5 bases outside the gene matches. The germline CDR1 and CDR2 sequences are KGHDR and SFDVKD. The CDR3 runs to 16 residues. The chain's CDR3 is CATSTGTSASTDTQYF. The CDR3 coding sequence is TGTGCCACCAGTACCGGGACTAGCGCTAGCACAGATACGCAGTATTTT.

The rearrangement uses TRBV7-2 and TRBJ2-7; 10 positions match TRBD2. The germline CDR1 and CDR2 sequences are SGHTA and FQGNSA. The V gene end was trimmed by 7 bases and the J gene end by 6 bases; junction bases not matched to a gene: 3. CDR3 size: 12 residues. CDR3 in DNA: TGTGCCAGCACCCTAGCGGGAGCCGAGCAGTACTTC. Its protein product is CASTLAGAEQYF.

This rearrangement joins TRBV20-1 to TRBJ2-1; D perhaps matches TRBD1 (5 bases). V lost 8 bases and J lost 3, with 14 bases in between. This CDR3 has 13 residues. Germline V CDR1 and CDR2: DFQATT, SNEGSKA (reference sequence). CDR3 in DNA: TGCAGTCCCAGCCAGGACAACTACAATGAGCAGTTCTTC. This translates into CSPSQDNYNEQFF.

The V call is TRBV20-1, the J call TRBJ2-7; perhaps TRBD1 as D (7 bases). V was cut by 4 bases and J by 5 bases, with 15 bases left in between. This CDR3 is 13 amino acids long. Germline assignment: CDR1 DFQATT and CDR2 SNEGSKA (reference sequence). CDR3 coding DNA: TGCAGTGCTATTAGCAGCAGGGGGGACGAGCAGTACTTC. This sequence encodes CSAISSRGDEQYF.

This clonotype was found many times. The V gene is TRBV4-1, the J gene TRBJ1-1; D is undetermined. This CDR3 comprises 13 residues. Germline V gene sequence: CDR1 MGHRA, CDR2 YSYEKL. V lost 6 bases and J lost 0, with 8 bases in between. The chain's CDR3 is CASRRILNTEAFF. The CDR3 DNA reads TGCGCCAGCAGACGAATTCTGAACACTGAAGCTTTCTTT.

This clonotype was seen repeatedly, ten times or more. This CDR3 is CASSPPQGAQETQYF. The CDR3 bases are TGTGCCAGCAGCCCCCCCCAGGGCGCCCAAGAGACCCAGTACTTC. The rearrangement uses TRBV12-3 or TRBV12-4 and TRBJ2-5, with TRBD1 as a possible D gene (5 bases). The V end was cut by 6 bases, the J end by 1 base, with 15 bases between. This CDR3 comprises 15 residues.

The chain links TRBV7-6 to TRBJ2-7; 9 bases line up with TRBD1. This CDR3 has 16 amino acids. Trimming cost V 5 bases and J 4 bases; bases outside gene matches: 12. Germline-derived CDR1 and CDR2 are SGHVS and FNYEAQ. Here the CDR3 reads CASSQPNRDREYEQYF. The CDR3 coding sequence is TGTGCCAGCAGCCAACCGAACCGGGACAGGGAGTACGAGCAGTACTTC.

This clonotype was picked up one time. V is TRBV20-1 and J is TRBJ2-5; D is unclear. Germline V gene lookup returns CDR1 DFQATT and CDR2 SNEGSKA (reference sequence). CDR3 length: 11 amino acids. CDR3 coding DNA: TGCAGCCCACTGCGCGAAGAGACCCAGTACTTC. Translated: CSPLREETQYF.

The chain employs TRBV7-6 and TRBJ1-4; D is possibly TRBD1 (6 bases). CDR1 and CDR2 (germline): SGHVS, FNYEAQ. V was shortened by 3 bases and J by 8 bases, with 19 bases between the two germline ends. This CDR3 is built from 16 residues. The CDR3 protein is CASSFPPRGGREKLFF. CDR3 DNA: TGTGCCAGCAGCTTCCCCCCGAGGGGGGGTCGAGAAAAACTGTTTTTT.

This chain joins TRBV2 and TRBJ1-2; D ambiguous. Trimming pared 6 bases from V and 8 bases from J, leaving 13 bases between. Per germline, CDR1 SNHLY and CDR2 FYNNEI. The CDR3 is made up of 12 amino acids. The CDR3 DNA reads TGTGCCAGCAGAAGGCGGGAGACAGGCTACACCTTC. Translating gives CASRRRETGYTF.

The chain carries TRBV25-1 and TRBJ1-1; D not resolved. This CDR3 region has 13 residues. The V and J ends lost 1 base and 4 bases respectively, with 7 bases between them. Germline CDR1 and CDR2: MGHDK and SYGVNS. DNA for the CDR3: TGTGCCAGCAGTGAATTAGGGTTCACTGAAGCTTTCTTT. This translates into CASSELGFTEAFF.

This sequence joins TRBV12-3 or TRBV12-4 and TRBJ2-5; perhaps TRBD1 as D (6 bases). The ends were cut back, 4 bases at V and 9 bases at J, with 21 bases in the middle. The CDR3 runs to 15 residues. CDR3 region: CASSSPQGKDQPQYF. The CDR3, as DNA: TGTGCCAGCAGTTCACCACAGGGTAAGGATCAGCCCCAGTACTTC.

This clonotype was counted once. This chain joins TRBV7-6 and TRBJ2-1; 7 nucleotides align to TRBD2. CDR3 length: 14 amino acids. From germline, CDR1 is SGHVS and CDR2 FNYEAQ. The J segment lost 3 bases and the V segment lost 1 base, leaving 0 bases of the junction unmatched. The CDR3 sequence is CASSLERDYNEQFF. The CDR3 DNA reads TGTGCCAGCAGCTTAGAGCGGGACTACAATGAGCAGTTCTTC.

This clonotype was seen repeatedly, ten times or more. This sequence joins TRBV12-3 or TRBV12-4 and TRBJ1-2; D not resolved. Trimming removed 3 bases from V and 2 bases from J, with 13 bases in between. The CDR3 sequence is 15 residues long. The CDR3 nucleotides read TGTGCCAGCAGTTTCGCGCAGACGGCAAACTATGGCTACACCTTC. Its protein is CASSFAQTANYGYTF.

This clonotype was counted ten times or more. The rearrangement joins TRBV7-9 to TRBJ2-1, with 9 nucleotides matching TRBD1. Germline assignment: CDR1 SEHNR and CDR2 FQNEAQ (reference sequence). The V gene end was trimmed by 5 bases and the J gene end by 8 bases; junction bases not matched to a gene: 10. This CDR3 is built from 15 residues. In DNA form, the CDR3 reads TGTGCCAGCAGCCGAAGGGACAGGGTGGGGCATGAGCAGTTCTTC. As protein: CASSRRDRVGHEQFF.

This clonotype was counted at least ten times. V usage is TRBV7-2 and J usage is TRBJ2-7, with 13 bases lining up with TRBD2. Germline CDR1 SGHTA, CDR2 FQGNSA. J lost 5 bases, V lost 5 bases, and 6 bases had no gene match. The CDR3 extends over 15 amino acids. DNA of the CDR3: TGTGCCAGCAGCCCACTAGCGGGAGGGACCCACGAGCAGTACTTC. Translated, it gives CASSPLAGGTHEQYF.

The V gene is TRBV9, the J gene TRBJ2-5, with 7 bases that match TRBD2. The DNA end favors TRBJ2-1, so the J call may be wrong. In germline, CDR1 is SGDLS, CDR2 YYNGEE. CDR3 length: 16 residues. This chain's CDR3 is CASSVGGGSSYNEQFF. In DNA form, the CDR3 reads TGTGCCAGCAGCGTAGGTGGCGGGAGCTCCTACAATGAGCAGTTCTTC.

This chain connects TRBV7-9 to TRBJ1-4; D is perhaps TRBD1 (5 bases). The ends were cut back, 3 bases at V and 6 bases at J, with 11 bases in the middle. In germline, CDR1 is SEHNR, CDR2 FQNEAQ (reference sequence). The CDR3 length is 14 residues. Written as DNA, the CDR3 is TGTGCCAGCAGCTTTACGGGAGGGGATGAAAAACTGTTTTTT. The encoded protein is CASSFTGGDEKLFF.

This clonotype was seen ten or more times. The chain uses TRBV6-5 and TRBJ1-1; 7 bases fit TRBD1. The ends lost 5 bases at V and 8 bases at J; junction bases unmatched: 8. This CDR3 is built from 13 residues. Germline V lookup: CDR1 MNHEY, CDR2 SVGAGI. In nucleotides, the CDR3 is TGTGCCAGCAGTCGACAGGGAAATATGGAAGCTTTCTTT. This gives the protein CASSRQGNMEAFF.

The genes are TRBV5-1 and TRBJ2-6; D ambiguous. Germline CDR1 SGHRS, CDR2 YFSETQ. With 4 bases removed from V and 4 bases from J, the gap between germline ends came to 9 bases. This CDR3 has 14 residues. The CDR3 loop is CASSTLQGANVLTF. CDR3 nucleotides: TGCGCCAGCAGCACCCTCCAGGGGGCCAACGTCCTGACTTTC.

The chain has TRBV9 and TRBJ1-5, with D possibly TRBD1 on 6 matching bases. Between the trimmed V and J ends, which lost 0 bases and 5 bases, there was a span of 9 bases. The CDR3 has 14 residues. Germline lookup yields CDR1 SGDLS and CDR2 YYNGEE. CDR3 nucleotides: TGTGCCAGCAGCGTAGGAGGGGGGGATCAGCCCCAGCATTTT. Translation: CASSVGGGDQPQHF.

In regard to this clonotype: A much more abundant neighbour one base away suggests this may be a read error. Because it lacks the conserved phenylalanine or tryptophan at the end, this CDR3 is likely a read error. Here the CDR3 reads CASSTGTPTYEQYL. The DNA for the CDR3 is TGTGCCAGCAGTACCGGGACACCTACCTACGAGCAGTACCTC. This chain links TRBV6-1 with TRBJ2-7, with D perhaps TRBD1 (6 bases). This CDR3 has 14 residues. Germline V gives CDR1 MNHNS, CDR2 SASEGT. With 5 bases removed from V and 2 bases from J, the gap between germline ends came to 13 bases.

Turning to this clonotype: A clone one base away is much larger, so this may be a read error. The chain is built from TRBV6-5 and TRBJ2-5, with no clear D. Germline V gene data show CDR1 as MNHEY and CDR2 as SVGAGI. The CDR3 consists of 13 residues. The CDR3 nucleotides are TGTGCCATCAGTTACTTGCTCCAAGAGACCCAGTACTTC. It translates to CAISYLLQETQYF.